This T cell receptor beta chain was retrieved from a study of blood T cell repertoires in COVID-19. Source study methods: How many nucleated cells were present was estimated from reference gene primer amplification. The assay was immunoSEQ multiplex PCR, and TCRdb's table has in-frame clones only and misses some. V and J calls and clone size are copied from that table; D and trimming were computed from the DNA. The sample holds about 74,000 clones, 80% to 90% seen once. From germline, CDR1 is SGHRS and CDR2 YFSETQ. This CDR3 has 14 amino acids. Trimming removed 0 bases from V and 6 bases from J, with 10 bases in between.

This chain connects TRBV5-1 to TRBJ2-1; D may be TRBD2 (5 bases). This clonotype was obtained from a woman aged 80 or older with active or convalescent COVID-19. The sample comprised peripheral blood. CDR3 residues: CASSLAAELNEQFF. The CDR3 DNA follows: TGCGCCAGCAGCTTGGCAGCGGAACTCAATGAGCAGTTCTTC.